Listed here are 2 T cell receptor beta chains from one sample, sequenced in a study of blood T cell repertoires in COVID-19. Clones were sequenced by immunoSEQ multiplex PCR, and TCRdb holds only the in-frame ones, with some missing. The sample lists 110,000 or so clones; roughly four fifths were seen once. What was sequenced was peripheral blood. The receptors shown here come from a woman between 70 and 85 years old with acute or convalescent COVID-19.

The V call is TRBV14, the J call TRBJ2-1, with 9 positions matching TRBD2. The CDR3 extends over 15 amino acids. Trimming removed 1 base from V and 6 bases from J; junction bases left unmatched: 4. Germline V gene lookup returns CDR1 SGHDN and CDR2 FVKESK. The chain's CDR3 is CASSQGASGINEQFF. The DNA of the CDR3 is TGTGCCAGCAGCCAAGGGGCTAGCGGGATCAATGAGCAGTTCTTC. The full variable domain, its missing parts supplied by reference TRBV14 and TRBJ2-1, is EAGVTQFPSHSVIEKGQTVTLRCDPISGHDNLYWYRRVMGKEIKFLLHFVKESKQDESGMPNNRFLAERTGGTYSTLKVQPAELEDSGVYFCASSQGASGINEQFFGPGTRLTVL.

About this clone: Other DNA variants within this sample encode the same CDR3. The V call is TRBV6-4, the J call TRBJ2-3, with 7 bases fitting TRBD1. Looked up from germline, CDR1 is MRHNA and CDR2 is SNTAGT. CDR3 size: 14 residues. The ends lost 0 bases at V and 4 bases at J; junction bases unmatched: 1. CDR3 amino acids: CASSDSGGADTQYF. For the CDR3, the DNA is TGTGCCAGCAGTGACTCAGGGGGCGCAGATACGCAGTATTTT.